These T cell receptor beta chains were read from a single sample in a study of cytomegalovirus exposure and HLA in healthy donors. Measured with immunoSEQ multiplex PCR; TCRdb has only the in-frame clones, and not every one. Of more than 110,000 clones listed, over 70% were seen once; the top ten hold 5% to 5.5%. The specimen sequenced was PBMCs. These receptor sequences come from a male donor in good health and CMV-seronegative. Each CDR3 is given with its conserved first and last residue. D genes are given only for firm matches. Size tells how often a clone was seen (once, few, many) or the class of an expanded clone, and some rows leave it out.

j_call,v_call,clone_size,d_call,cdr3_aa,cdr3_nt
TRBJ1-2,TRBV10-3,NA,NA,CAPPRGLGGYTF,TGTGCCCCCCCGCGGGGGCTGGGAGGCTACACCTTC
TRBJ1-1,TRBV5-1,NA,NA,CASSLDGGGDAFF,TGCGCCAGCAGCTTGGATGGTGGAGGGGACGCTTTCTTT
TRBJ1-1,TRBV29-1,NA,NA,CSVLLDEAFF,TGCAGCGTTTTACTAGATGAAGCTTTCTTT
TRBJ1-1,TRBV19,NA,NA,CASSGYVGDPNTEAFF,TGTGCCAGTAGTGGTTATGTGGGAGACCCGAACACTGAAGCTTTCTTT
TRBJ2-7,TRBV27,NA,NA,CASSFTGPTYEQYF,TGTGCCAGCAGTTTCACAGGGCCTACCTACGAGCAGTACTTC
TRBJ2-5,TRBV5-1,NA,TRBD1,CASSFQGALGQETQYF,TGCGCCAGCAGCTTCCAGGGGGCGCTGGGGCAAGAGACCCAGTACTTC
TRBJ2-2,TRBV29-1,NA,NA,CSVEVQNTGELFF,TGCAGCGTTGAAGTACAGAACACCGGGGAGCTGTTTTTT
TRBJ2-7,TRBV5-6,NA,NA,CASSRGSTHLSF,TGTGCCAGCAGCCGGGGGTCAACACACCTCTCCTTC
TRBJ1-1,TRBV10-3,NA,NA,CAISATGTGTEAFF,TGTGCCATCAGTGCTACAGGGACGGGAACTGAAGCTTTCTTT
TRBJ1-1,TRBV27,NA,TRBD1,CASIHRGMNTEAFF,TGTGCCAGCATCCACAGGGGAATGAACACTGAAGCTTTCTTT
TRBJ1-2,TRBV5-8,NA,TRBD1,CASRLPGQGVHGYTF,TGTGCCAGCAGGCTTCCGGGACAGGGGGTCCATGGCTACACCTTC
TRBJ2-7,TRBV4-2,NA,NA,CASSQDGDSYEQYF,TGTGCCAGCAGCCAAGACGGGGACTCCTACGAGCAGTACTTC
TRBJ1-2,TRBV6-5,NA,TRBD1,CASSSRGHGYTF,TGTGCCAGCAGTTCCAGGGGGCATGGCTACACCTTC
TRBJ2-7,TRBV2,NA,TRBD2,CASSIGLAGEQYF,TGTGCCAGCAGTATCGGACTAGCCGGGGAGCAGTACTTC
TRBJ1-2,TRBV25-1,NA,TRBD1,CASSDLGQGAEVHGYTF,TGTGCCAGCAGTGACCTAGGACAGGGGGCGGAGGTTCATGGCTACACCTTC
TRBJ1-5,TRBV28,NA,NA,CASSETGQRYQPQHF,TGTGCCAGCAGTGAAACGGGACAAAGATATCAGCCCCAGCATTTT
TRBJ2-1,TRBV4-2,NA,TRBD2,CASSQGVGLDNEQFF,TGTGCCAGCAGCCAAGGGGTTGGACTAGACAATGAGCAGTTCTTC
TRBJ1-5,TRBV30,NA,NA,CAWSWAFSNQPQHF,TGTGCCTGGAGTTGGGCCTTCAGCAATCAGCCCCAGCATTTT
TRBJ2-2,TRBV10-2,NA,NA,CASRALGGNTGELFF,TGCGCCAGCAGAGCTTTAGGGGGGAACACCGGGGAGCTGTTTTTT
TRBJ1-2,TRBV19,NA,NA,CASSNYQNYGYTF,TGTGCCAGTAGTAATTACCAGAACTATGGCTACACCTTC
TRBJ2-2,TRBV4-3,NA,TRBD1,CASSQDRTGGTGELFF,TGCGCCAGCAGCCAAGATAGGACAGGGGGCACCGGGGAGCTGTTTTTT
TRBJ2-3,TRBV2,NA,NA,CASSEAYTDTQYF,TGTGCCAGCAGTGAGGCTTACACAGATACGCAGTATTTT
TRBJ1-2,TRBV28,NA,TRBD1,CASSFTGEDSGYTF,TGTGCCAGCAGCTTTACAGGGGAAGATAGTGGCTACACCTTC
TRBJ2-5,TRBV5-1,NA,TRBD2,CASSLTSAQETQYF,TGCGCCAGCAGCTTGACTAGCGCACAAGAGACCCAGTACTTC
TRBJ1-4,TRBV6-6,NA,NA,CASTPDEKLFF,TGTGCCAGCACCCCAGATGAAAAACTGTTTTTT
TRBJ2-2,TRBV6-1,once,NA,CASSEFPGTNTGELFF,TGTGCCAGCAGTGAATTCCCAGGGACGAACACCGGGGAGCTGTTTTTT
TRBJ2-3,TRBV11-2,NA,NA,CASSPSTDTQYF,TGTGCCAGCAGCCCGAGCACAGATACGCAGTATTTT
TRBJ2-7,TRBV4-1,NA,NA,CASSFRETYEQYF,TGCGCCAGCAGCTTCAGGGAAACCTACGAGCAGTACTTC
TRBJ2-2,TRBV2,NA,TRBD2,CASSELPGRAGELFF,TGTGCCAGCAGTGAATTGCCAGGGAGGGCCGGGGAGCTGTTTTTT
TRBJ2-1,TRBV19,NA,TRBD1,CASSAATGTGEFF,TGTGCCAGTAGCGCAGCAACCGGGACAGGGGAGTTCTTC
TRBJ2-7,TRBV4-2,NA,NA,CASSQGSGRLGSGIYEQYF,TGTGCCAGCAGCCAAGGGTCGGGTCGGTTAGGGAGTGGTATCTACGAGCAGTACTTC
TRBJ1-1,TRBV13,NA,TRBD1,CASTNFRTGGPNTEAFF,TGTGCCAGCACTAATTTTCGGACAGGGGGCCCTAACACTGAAGCTTTCTTT